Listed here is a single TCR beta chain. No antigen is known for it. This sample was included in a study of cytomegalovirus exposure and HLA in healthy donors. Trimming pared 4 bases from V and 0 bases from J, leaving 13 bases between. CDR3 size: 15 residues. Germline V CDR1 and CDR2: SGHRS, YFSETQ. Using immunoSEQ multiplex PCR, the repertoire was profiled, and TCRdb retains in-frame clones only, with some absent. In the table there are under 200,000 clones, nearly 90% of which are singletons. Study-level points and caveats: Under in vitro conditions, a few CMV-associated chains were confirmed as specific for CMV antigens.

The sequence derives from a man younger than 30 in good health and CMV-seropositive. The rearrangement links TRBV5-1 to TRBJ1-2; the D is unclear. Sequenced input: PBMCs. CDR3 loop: CASSLFDIANYGYTF. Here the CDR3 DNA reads TGCGCCAGCAGCCTGTTCGATATAGCTAACTATGGCTACACCTTC.